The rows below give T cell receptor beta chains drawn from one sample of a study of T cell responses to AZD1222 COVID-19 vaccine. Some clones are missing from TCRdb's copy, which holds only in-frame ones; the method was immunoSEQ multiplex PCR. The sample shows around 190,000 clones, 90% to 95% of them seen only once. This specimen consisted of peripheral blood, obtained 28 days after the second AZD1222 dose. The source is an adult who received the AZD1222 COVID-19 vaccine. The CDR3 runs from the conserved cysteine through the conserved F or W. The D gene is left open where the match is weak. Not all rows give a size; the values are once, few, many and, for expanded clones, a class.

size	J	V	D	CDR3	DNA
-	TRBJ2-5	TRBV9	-	CASGSGTLEETQYF	TGTGCCAGCGGGAGTGGGACACTAGAAGAGACCCAGTACTTC
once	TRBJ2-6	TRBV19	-	CASSTTTDRSGANVLTF	TGTGCCAGTAGTACTACAACTGATCGTTCTGGGGCCAACGTCCTGACTTTC
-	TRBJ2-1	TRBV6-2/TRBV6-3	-	CASSDLGHEQFF	TGTGCCAGCAGTGACTTGGGACATGAGCAGTTCTTC
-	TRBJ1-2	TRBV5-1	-	CASSFGEGVTYGYTF	TGCGCCAGCAGCTTCGGGGAGGGGGTTACCTATGGCTACACCTTC
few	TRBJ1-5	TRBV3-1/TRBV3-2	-	CASSQQLNYQPQHF	TGTGCCAGCAGTCAACAGCTCAACTATCAGCCCCAGCATTTT
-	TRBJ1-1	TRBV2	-	CASSPGVNTEAFF	TGTGCCAGCAGTCCAGGGGTGAACACTGAAGCTTTCTTT
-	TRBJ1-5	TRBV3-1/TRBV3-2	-	CASSHNRGNQPQHF	TGTGCCAGCAGCCATAATCGGGGCAATCAGCCCCAGCATTTT
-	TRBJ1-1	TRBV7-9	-	CASSRFEGTEAFF	TGTGCCAGCAGCCGCTTCGAAGGCACTGAAGCTTTCTTT
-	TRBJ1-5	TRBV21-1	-	CASSSGGWGNQPQHF	TGTGCCAGCAGCTCCGGGGGCTGGGGCAATCAGCCCCAGCATTTT
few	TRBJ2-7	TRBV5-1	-	CASGEGTGYEQYF	TGCGCCAGCGGCGAGGGGACTGGCTACGAGCAGTACTTC
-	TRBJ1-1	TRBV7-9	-	CASSLDRAVAFF	TGTGCCAGCAGCTTAGACAGGGCCGTTGCTTTCTTT